This TCR beta chain stems from a study of blood T cells in healthy people across ages. Overall study: About one barcoded beta molecule per two T cells was the capture yield of template switching.

Primers used in a second PCR of roughly 6 to 12 cycles were a sample-barcoded 5' primer and a J-beta primer mix. Using its own MiXCR run on the 5' RACE reads, TCRdb lists one record per CDR3 protein. The sample consists of under 800,000 distinct CDR3 sequences, over 20% of them appearing once. Many counts were recorded for this clonotype. Trimming left V 1 base short and J 3 bases short, with 6 bases between. CDR1 is SGHDT, CDR2 YYEEEE, per germline. The CDR3 totals 13 residues. The rearrangement uses TRBV5-6 and TRBJ2-3; no clear D. This receptor was obtained from a man in his sixties or seventies in good health. The sequenced material came from blood. Here the CDR3 reads CASSLKGTDTQYF. CDR3 in DNA: TGTGCCAGCAGCTTGAAGGGTACAGATACGCAGTATTTT. Looking up the rest from reference TRBV5-6 and TRBJ2-3 gives the full variable domain: DAGVTQSPTHLIKTRGQQVTLRCSPKSGHDTVSWYQQALGQGPQFIFQYYEEEERQRGNFPDRFSGHQFPNYSSELNVNALLLGDSALYLCASSLKGTDTQYFGPGTRLTVL.